This T cell receptor (gamma chain) was found in a study of γδ T cells in repeated Plasmodium falciparum infection. Study background: Malian gammadelta TCRs were studied during no-transmission periods and across acute malaria episodes. Findings and limits, study-wide: Vgamma9/Vdelta2+ repertoires stayed stably polyclonal over time and infection.

TCRdb reprocessed the multiplex PCR reads using CATT. The sample holds roughly 13,000 gamma-chain clones, around 1.6% seen once. Germline V gene lookup returns CDR1 GITISATS and CDR2 ISYDGTV (reference sequence). CDR3 size: 17 residues. V lost 0 bases, J lost 8 bases, and 7 bases stayed unmatched. This clone has a count of ten or more. Its antigen is undetermined. This likely stems from a read error, as it lies one base from a far larger clone. Distinct nucleotide sequences in the sample also encode this CDR3. Flow sorting of PBMC yielded separate Vgamma9/Vdelta2+ and Vdelta2-negative gammadelta T cell populations for bulk repertoire analysis.

The origin of this receptor is a pool of human donors (malaria-infected and uninfected, not separated). Input material: gamma-delta T cells from blood. The V gene is TRGV9, the J gene TRGJP. The J gene, not given by TCRdb, was assigned here from a germline match of the nucleotide sequence. The CDR3 DNA reads as TGTGCCTTGTGGGAGGTGAAGGCTAAGTTGGGCAAAAAAATCAAGGTATTT. Protein sequence: CALWEVKAKLGKKIKVF.